This T cell receptor (beta chain) came from a study of blood T cell repertoires in COVID-19. The method was immunoSEQ multiplex PCR; TCRdb's version includes in-frame clones alone and lacks a portion of them. Here the sample spans 150,000 to 200,000 clones, about 80% being singletons. Participants classified as exposed had met a COVID-19 case within 2 weeks before study entry. This CDR3 region has 18 residues. J was trimmed by 1 base and V by 0 bases; bases with no gene match: 8. Germline V gene data show CDR1 as ENHRY and CDR2 as SYGVKD. V usage is TRBV10-3 and J usage is TRBJ2-2; 7 bases fit TRBD2. The sample was PBMCs or T cells enriched from blood (not recorded which). The source is a man aged 55 to 69 who had been exposed to COVID-19. Here the CDR3 reads CAISESIAGVGNTGELFF. Written as DNA, the CDR3 is TGTGCCATCAGTGAGTCGATTGCGGGAGTGGGGAACACCGGGGAGCTGTTTTTT.